The clone carrying this TCR beta chain appeared many times. Via MiXCR, TCRdb re-called the 5' RACE reads, giving one row per CDR3 protein. The sample carries some 390,000 distinct CDR3 sequences, 6% to 8% recorded once. The data stem from a study of T cells after yellow fever vaccination. This TCR derives from a man aged 30 to 45 who received the YFV17D yellow fever vaccine. Sequenced here: PBMCs, sampled 5 days after the yellow fever booster vaccination.

This chain's CDR3 is CASSKNGLADYNEQFF. In DNA form, the CDR3 reads TGTGCCAGCAGCAAAAATGGGCTAGCGGATTACAATGAGCAGTTCTTC. V and J are TRBV21-1 and TRBJ2-1; the table calls TRBD2, which could not be checked here. TRBV21-1 has pseudogene status. The CDR3 has 16 amino acids.